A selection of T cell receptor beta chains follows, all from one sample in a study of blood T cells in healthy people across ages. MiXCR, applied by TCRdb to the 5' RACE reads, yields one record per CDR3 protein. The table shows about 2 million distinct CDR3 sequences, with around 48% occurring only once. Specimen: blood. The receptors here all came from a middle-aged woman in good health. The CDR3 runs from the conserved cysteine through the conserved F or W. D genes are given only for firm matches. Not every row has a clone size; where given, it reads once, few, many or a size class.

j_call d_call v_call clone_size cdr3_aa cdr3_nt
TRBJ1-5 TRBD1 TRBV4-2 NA CASSQVGGGSNQPQHF TGTGCCAGCAGCCAAGTTGGAGGGGGCAGCAATCAGCCCCAGCATTTT
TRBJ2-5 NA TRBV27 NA CASRRWDQETQYF TGTGCCAGCAGGAGGTGGGACCAAGAGACCCAGTACTTC
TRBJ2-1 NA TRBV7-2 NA CASTSQGGYNEQFF TGTGCCAGCACCTCACAAGGGGGATACAATGAGCAGTTCTTC
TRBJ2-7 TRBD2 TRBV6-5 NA CASSNPGLGGARQYF TGTGCCAGCAGTAACCCGGGACTAGGAGGCGCGAGGCAGTACTTC
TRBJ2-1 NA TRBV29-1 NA CSVGPPRHNEQFF TGCAGCGTTGGACCCCCCCGGCACAATGAGCAGTTCTTC
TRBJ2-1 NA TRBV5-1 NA CASSRDGNNEQFF TGCGCCAGCAGCCGCGACGGAAACAATGAGCAGTTCTTC
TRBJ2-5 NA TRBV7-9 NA CASSLQVQYF TGTGCCAGCAGCTTGCAAGTACAGTACTTC
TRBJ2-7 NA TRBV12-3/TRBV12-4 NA CASSLNRAHNEQYF TGTGCCAGCAGTTTGAACAGGGCCCACAATGAGCAGTACTTC
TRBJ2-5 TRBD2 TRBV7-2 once CASSLAVGLAGAETQYF TGTGCCAGCAGCTTAGCGGTTGGACTAGCGGGGGCGGAGACCCAGTACTTC
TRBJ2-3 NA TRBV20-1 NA CSASKSDTQYF TGCAGTGCCTCAAAGTCAGATACGCAGTATTTT
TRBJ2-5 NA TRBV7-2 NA CASSIRRVQETQYF TGTGCCAGCAGCATACGTAGGGTCCAAGAGACCCAGTACTTC
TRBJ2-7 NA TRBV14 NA CASSQVIGDIYEQYF TGTGCCAGCAGCCAAGTCATAGGGGATATCTACGAGCAGTACTTC
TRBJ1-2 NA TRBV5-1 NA CASSWVSGGYTF TGCGCCAGCAGCTGGGTGAGCGGTGGCTACACCTTC
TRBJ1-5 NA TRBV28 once CASRPEGFYQPQHF TGTGCCAGCAGGCCCGAGGGATTCTATCAGCCCCAGCATTTT
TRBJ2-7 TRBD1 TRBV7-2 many CASSLDRGSYEQYF TGTGCCAGCAGCTTGGACAGGGGCTCCTACGAGCAGTACTTC
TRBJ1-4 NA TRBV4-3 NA CASSPGVKDEKLFF TGCGCCAGCAGCCCGGGGGTGAAAGATGAAAAACTGTTTTTT
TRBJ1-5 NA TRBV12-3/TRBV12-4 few CACTGPNQPQHF TGTGCCTGCACGGGGCCGAATCAGCCCCAGCATTTT
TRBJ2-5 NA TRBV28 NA CASSSVRRVGETQYF TGTGCCAGCAGCTCGGTCAGGAGGGTCGGAGAGACCCAGTACTTC
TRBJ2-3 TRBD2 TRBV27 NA CASSLFWTSSTDTQYF TGTGCCAGCAGTTTATTTTGGACTAGCTCAACAGATACGCAGTATTTT
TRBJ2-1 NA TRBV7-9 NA CASSSGEREFF TGTGCCAGCAGCTCAGGAGAGCGGGAGTTCTTC
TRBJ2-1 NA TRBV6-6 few CASSYSTSSSYNEQFF TGTGCCAGCAGTTACTCAACTAGCAGCTCTTACAATGAGCAGTTCTTC
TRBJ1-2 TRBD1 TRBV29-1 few CSVVGQGNGYTF TGCAGCGTTGTAGGACAGGGAAATGGCTACACCTTC
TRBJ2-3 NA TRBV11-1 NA CASSAGSRRRAACTDTQYF TGTGCCAGCAGCGCCGGCTCGCGGAGGCGGGCCGCCTGCACAGATACGCAGTATTTT